This T cell receptor beta chain was identified in a study of Graves' ophthalmopathy and Graves' hyperthyroidism (dated by TCRdb to the late 2010s). Looking at the study overall: Peripheral blood samples were taken at the time of initial diagnosis, before any treatment was given. The study used signatures of the TCR beta repertoire to tell Graves' ophthalmopathy apart from Graves' hyperthyroidism and to predict which patients would progress to ophthalmopathy. Once sampling was done, hyperthyroidism patients were given methimazole at a starting dose of 30 mg daily, while ophthalmopathy patients were given high-dose intravenous methylprednisolone. In several hyperthyroidism patients, the T-cell repertoires found in thyroid tissue were compared with those found in blood. An independent validation cohort was composed of around 19 hyperthyroidism patients and about 16 patients who later progressed from hyperthyroidism to ophthalmopathy. To explore V-J signatures that separate ophthalmopathy from hyperthyroidism, a discovery set of around 97 patients was enrolled, consisting of approximately 45 with ophthalmopathy and around 57 with stable hyperthyroidism. In total, around 140 blood samples were TCR-sequenced: some 40 ophthalmopathy, some 75 hyperthyroidism and some 17 hyperthyroidism-to-ophthalmopathy patients.

Comments on this clonotype: What this receptor recognizes is not known. No clone much larger than this one lies a single base away; base qualities are absent.

What the research found in general, with its limitations: No statistical method was used to predetermine the sample size, and group allocation was not hidden from the investigators. The 13-signature model separated ophthalmopathy from stable hyperthyroidism with roughly 89% sensitivity and 81.08% specificity in cross-validation, and 80%/75% in the test set. In validation, the model predicted ophthalmopathy progression with more than 55% sensitivity and approximately 78% specificity; around twelve predicted patients were CT-confirmed with GO in a median of about 6.1 months. Among expanded thyroid clonotypes with frequency above 0.001, most also showed up in blood, which suggests that blood repertoires may reflect the thyroid immune response.

Hyperthyroidism was defined as stable when no progression to ophthalmopathy occurred within 18 months of follow-up. The hyperthyroidism patients were 18 to 65 years old and newly diagnosed, with a disease duration of less than 2 months. Anyone with other autoimmune diseases, uncontrolled infections, pregnancy or lactation was excluded from the study. Diagnosis was based on clinical symptoms, serum thyroxine, TRAb, thyroid ultrasound and orbital computed tomography. Using Ficoll-Paque density gradient centrifugation, PBMCs were isolated from 9.5 to 10 ml of fresh peripheral blood. Total RNA was extracted with Trizol reagent and quality-checked on an Agilent 2100 Bioanalyzer. For repertoire sequencing, TCR beta CDR3 regions were amplified from RNA transcripts. The first round was an RT-PCR using HTBI primers with the Qiagen OneStep RT-PCR kit, and this first round was followed by a second-round multiplex PCR, then size selection and purification. Sequencing of the libraries was carried out on an Illumina HiSeq2000 in paired-end mode with 100 bp reads. On the authors' methods: SOAPnuke was used to process the reads, removing any read that contained adapters or uncalled bases, had a mean Phred below 15, or lacked an exact match to the constant primer or identifier. COPE v1.2.5 was used to merge the high-quality paired reads. Unique nucleotide sequences were defined as clonotypes and aligned to IMGT TRB V, D and J references using MiTCR v1.1. The analysis was limited to V-J combinations with a frequency above 0.0001, which together covered 99% to 99.2% of the repertoires. For each V-J combination, a TCR clonal expansion and chaos score was defined as the ratio of F50 clonal expansion to chaos observed in the TCRdist matrix. Features were reduced by Welch's t-statistics and random forest to 10 to 15 V-J combinations, which fed a naive Bayes classifier. The Morisita-Horn index was used to measure how similar the thyroid and blood repertoires were. The public sequencing data were trimmed at Q25 with fastp and processed into clonotypes with MiXCR by TCRdb, which kept only in-frame beta chains. Rows are combined by CDR3 protein, so each entry shows the most common genes and DNA. In this record, the V and J calls reflect TCRdb's handling and not the investigators' own analysis. The sample includes tens of thousands of distinct CDR3 sequences, with about 50% observed a single time. Around 6.2% of the sample is held by the ten biggest clonotypes.

The clonotype was recovered from an adult woman with stable Graves' hyperthyroidism. Input material: peripheral blood.

CDR3 protein: CSASSAGGNLNEQFF. The bases read TGCAGTGCTAGTTCCGCGGGAGGCAACCTCAATGAGCAGTTCTTC. The chain couples TRBV20-1 to TRBJ2-1; 8 of the junction bases match TRBD2. The germline V gene encodes CDR1 DFQATT and CDR2 SNEGSKA (reference sequence). The CDR3 goes from the cysteine to the phenylalanine over 15 residues. The only DNA kept is the CDR3, 45 bases in frame from the first base. Trimming leaves V shorter by 3 bases and J shorter by 6 bases, with the junction holding 10 bases beyond the gene matches.